The sequence of this T cell receptor (beta chain) was determined in a study of lymphopenia after photon versus proton radiotherapy (dated by TCRdb to the late 2010s). In terms of the full investigation: In patients with gastrointestinal tumors who developed high-grade lymphopenia, the study compared the immunological effects of photon radiation therapy with those of proton radiation therapy. A cohort of roughly 18 patients with gastrointestinal tumors who received either photon or proton therapy and subsequently developed lymphopenia was included. The study aimed to characterize how the two radiation modalities differ in their impact on the immune system.

Remarks on this clone: Its antigen remains undetermined. Per-base qualities were not stored, and no clone one base away is much larger.

From the germline V gene (reference sequence), CDR1 is SEHNR and CDR2 is FQNEAQ. From cysteine to phenylalanine, the CDR3 is 14 amino acids long. The kept DNA is CDR3 alone, 42 bases in frame from the first base. Germline trimming: 6 bases from V, 6 bases from J; junction bases outside gene matches: 8. Library preparation was by the immunoSEQ multiplex PCR assay. T cell repertoires were profiled by deep sequencing of rearranged TCR beta loci, alongside multiparametric flow cytometry. TCRdb's version of the immuneACCESS table is confined to in-frame rearrangements and falls short of the full clone set. An unresolved V gene accounts for under half of the shortfall where checked; the remainder is of unknown origin. This sample lists more than 80,000 clones; 65% to 85% were detected once. The top ten hold 1.2% to 1.5% of the sample. On the study overall, not on this receptor specifically: The survival association was assessed only in patients who died, and better survival with proton therapy was presented by the authors as a possibility rather than a demonstrated result. Among patients across the cohort who died, overall survival time showed an inverse correlation with a larger post-nadir drop in TCR diversity. After the lymphocyte count nadir, photon-treated repertoires showed oligoclonal expansion, especially of CD8+ Temra cells, which drove the drop in diversity. Proton-treated patients stayed relatively stable during treatment, while photon-treated patients lost naive T cells and TCR diversity and gained effector/memory populations.

The sample here was peripheral blood, taken from a patient treated with proton-based radiotherapy. This receptor chain uses TRBV7-9 and TRBJ2-5; TRBD1 aligns with 9 central bases. The clonotype comes from a man in his sixties with pancreatic cancer. The CDR3: CASSLTGGAKTQYF. The bases read TGTGCCAGCAGTTTAACAGGGGGCGCGAAGACCCAGTACTTC.